Shown below are 12 T cell receptor beta chains from a single sample sequenced in a study of OX40 agonist ivuxolimab in advanced cancers. TCRdb keeps only in-frame clones here, not all; method: immunoSEQ multiplex PCR. The profile covers about 11,000 clones, with approximately 86% appearing a single time and around 28% taken by the ten largest. Sequencing was performed on CD4+ or CD8+ T cells sorted from blood, taken in a trial of the OX40 agonist ivuxolimab. These receptors all come from an adult with an advanced solid tumor such as melanoma, head and neck, liver or kidney cancer.

The chain combines TRBV7-6 with TRBJ2-7; D is unclear. The length of the CDR3 is 14 residues. Trimming removed 1 base from V and 2 bases from J, with 9 bases in between. Germline assignment: CDR1 SGHVS and CDR2 FNYEAQ. In DNA form, the CDR3 reads TGTGCCAGCAGCTTAGAAGGAGCGACCTACGAGCAGTACTTC. Protein product: CASSLEGATYEQYF.

This chain links TRBV9 with TRBJ2-2; 9 bases are a match to TRBD2. Germline lookup yields CDR1 SGDLS and CDR2 YYNGEE. The length of the CDR3 is 16 residues. The J segment lost 5 bases and the V segment lost 4 bases, leaving 9 bases of the junction unmatched. CDR3 sequence (DNA): TGTGCCAGCAGCCACTTAAGACTAGCGGAGACCGGGGAGCTGTTTTTT. Translation: CASSHLRLAETGELFF.

V gene TRBV25-1 combines with J gene TRBJ2-1, with D tentatively TRBD1 or TRBD2 (5 bases each). CDR1 MGHDK and CDR2 SYGVNS come from the germline V gene. CDR3 length equals 13 residues. V was trimmed by 5 bases and J by 14 bases, leaving 19 bases between them. The chain's CDR3 is CASSQGWRQEEFF. The CDR3 region has the DNA TGTGCCAGCAGTCAGGGTTGGAGGCAAGAGGAGTTCTTC.

The chain uses TRBV28 and TRBJ2-7; 8 nucleotides align to TRBD1. Trimming removed 4 bases from V and 7 bases from J; junction bases left unmatched: 12. The CDR3 consists of 15 residues. Germline-derived CDR1 and CDR2 are MDHEN and SYDVKM. CDR3: CASSSRRTGTREQYF. Here the CDR3 DNA reads TGTGCCAGCAGTTCCCGCAGGACAGGGACAAGGGAGCAGTACTTC.

The genes are TRBV7-3 and TRBJ2-2; no reliable D call. The CDR3 loop spans 13 amino acids. Looked up from germline, CDR1 is SGHTA and CDR2 is FQGTGA. The germline V and J ends were trimmed by 3 bases and 8 bases, with 10 bases remaining between them. For the CDR3, the DNA is TGTGCCAGCAGCTTGTCCTTATCAGGGGAGCTGTTTTTT. Translated: CASSLSLSGELFF. The whole variable domain, filled in from reference TRBV7-3 and TRBJ2-2, reads GAGVSQTPSNKVTEKGKYVELRCDPISGHTALYWYRQSLGQGPEFLIYFQGTGAADDSGLPNDRFFAVRPEGSVSTLKIQRTERGDSAVYLCASSLSLSGELFFGEGSRLTVL.

A word on this clone: The junction departs from the called germline gene at one end, perhaps through a read error. V is TRBV28 and J is TRBJ2-6, with 11 bases identical to TRBD1. Germline lookup yields CDR1 MDHEN and CDR2 SYDVKM. The CDR3 sequence is 18 residues long. The CDR3, as DNA: TGTACCAGCAGTTCACCGGGACAGGGGGACTCTGGGGCCAACGTCCTGACTTTC. It is translated as CTSSSPGQGDSGANVLTF.

This clone was counted between two and nine times. This chain connects TRBV30 to TRBJ2-1; unclear D gene. This CDR3 comprises 12 residues. V lost 3 bases, J lost 14 bases, and 17 bases lay in between. Per germline, CDR1 GTSNPN and CDR2 SVGIG (reference sequence). This CDR3 reads CAWSQPGPTEFF. CDR3 nucleotides: TGTGCCTGGAGCCAACCGGGCCCCACAGAGTTCTTC.

This clone has just a few counts. The chain joins TRBV30 to TRBJ1-1; D is unclear. The V and J ends lost 2 bases and 4 bases respectively, with 14 bases between them. Germline V CDR1 and CDR2: GTSNPN, SVGIG (reference sequence). The CDR3 spans 14 residues. CDR3 loop: CAWSTKDAGTEAFF. CDR3 bases: TGTGCCTGGAGTACCAAGGACGCAGGCACTGAAGCTTTCTTT. Based on the CDR3 plus reference TRBV30 and TRBJ1-1, the full variable domain is SQTIHQWPATLVQPVGSPLSLECTVEGTSNPNLYWYRQAAGRGLQLLFYSVGIGQISSEVPQNLSASRPQDRQFILSSKKLLLSDSGFYLCAWSTKDAGTEAFFGQGTRLTVV.

By sample share, this clone is medium-sized. This chain uses TRBV7-9 with TRBJ2-2, with TRBD1 as a possible D gene (6 bases). CDR1 is SEHNR, CDR2 FQNEAQ, per germline (reference sequence). Trimming left V 6 bases short and J 2 bases short, with 13 bases between. The CDR3 sequence is 15 residues long. Here the CDR3 DNA reads TGTGCCAGCAGGTTGGGACAAATCAACACCGGGGAGCTGTTTTTT. The encoded protein is CASRLGQINTGELFF.

The chain has TRBV6-1 and TRBJ1-2; D ambiguous. The CDR3 sequence is 11 residues long. Looked up from germline, CDR1 is MNHNS and CDR2 is SASEGT. V lost 7 bases and J lost 8, with 11 bases in between. The CDR3 sequence is CASTRTYGYTF. CDR3 sequence (DNA): TGTGCCAGCACTAGAACTTACGGCTACACCTTC.

The gene calls are TRBV6-1 and TRBJ2-3; D remains unclear. V was trimmed by 4 bases and J by 4 bases, leaving 18 bases between them. This CDR3 comprises 16 residues. CDR1 and CDR2 (germline): MNHNS, SASEGT. CDR3 bases: TGTGCCAGCAGTGGAATTCTGGAGTCATGGGCAGATACGCAGTATTTT. This translates into CASSGILESWADTQYF.

The chain joins TRBV19 to TRBJ1-6, with D unclear. CDR3 length: 16 residues. The V and J ends lost 5 bases and 5 bases respectively, with 16 bases between them. The germline gives CDR1 LNHDA, CDR2 SQIVND (reference sequence). CDR3 loop: CASSPVGALHNSPLHF. Here the CDR3 DNA reads TGTGCCAGTAGTCCTGTTGGCGCGCTCCATAATTCACCCCTCCACTTT.